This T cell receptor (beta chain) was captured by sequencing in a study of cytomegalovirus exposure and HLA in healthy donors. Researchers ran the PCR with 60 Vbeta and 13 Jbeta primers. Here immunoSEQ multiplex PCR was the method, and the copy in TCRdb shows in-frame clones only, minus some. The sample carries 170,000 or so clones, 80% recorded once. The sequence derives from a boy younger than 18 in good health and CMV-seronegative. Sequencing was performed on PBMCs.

The DNA of the CDR3 is TGTGCCAGCAGCGTAGCGCCTAGCGGGAGTATCGGGGCAGATACGCAGTATTTT. The encoded protein is CASSVAPSGSIGADTQYF. V is TRBV9 and J is TRBJ2-3; TRBD2 aligns across 10 bases. This CDR3 contains 18 residues. Losses at the gene ends were 0 bases for V and 4 bases for J; bases not matched to a gene: 11. CDR1 and CDR2 from the germline V gene are SGDLS and YYNGEE.